This TCR beta chain was sequenced in a study of Ad26.COV2.S vaccination and SARS-CoV-2 variants. This CDR3 spans 14 amino acids. Germline loops: CDR1 SGHRS, CDR2 YFSETQ. Trimming took 3 bases from V and 3 from J; bases not matched to a gene: 3. This table comes from immunoSEQ multiplex PCR, and its TCRdb copy is limited to in-frame clones, with some not included. The table shows around 400,000 clones, with around nine tenths occurring only once. Broader study findings: Vaccinees showed greater spike-specific TCR breadth than placebo recipients.

Described treatment: 15 to 20 received Ad26.COV2.S at low or high dose, single or two shots; 5 received placebo; per-sample allocation not given. The investigators took samples on day 63 after the first vaccine or placebo injection. Expressing Wuhan-strain SARS-CoV-2 spike, an Ad26 vector served as the vaccine. About this clone itself: As yet, its antigen is unknown.

The clonotype originates from a person aged 18-65 years who received the Ad26.COV2.S COVID-19 vaccine or a placebo. This specimen consisted of peripheral blood, obtained in a trial of Ad26.COV2.S vaccine versus placebo. The chain employs TRBV5-1 and TRBJ2-5; 9 nucleotides agree with TRBD1. This chain's CDR3 is CASSSRQGEETQYF. The DNA for the CDR3 is TGCGCCAGCAGCTCCAGACAGGGGGAAGAGACCCAGTACTTC.